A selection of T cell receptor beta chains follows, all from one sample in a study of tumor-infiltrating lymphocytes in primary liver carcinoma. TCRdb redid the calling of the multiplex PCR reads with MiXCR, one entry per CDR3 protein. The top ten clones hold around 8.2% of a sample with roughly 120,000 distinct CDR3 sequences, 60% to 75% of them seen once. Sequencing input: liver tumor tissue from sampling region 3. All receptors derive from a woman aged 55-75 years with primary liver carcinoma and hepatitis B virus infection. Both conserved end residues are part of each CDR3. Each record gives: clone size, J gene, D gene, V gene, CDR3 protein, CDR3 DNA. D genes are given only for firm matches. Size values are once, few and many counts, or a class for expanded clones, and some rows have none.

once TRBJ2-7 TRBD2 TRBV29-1 CSVKPISGGSYEQYF TGCAGCGTTAAGCCGATTAGCGGGGGTTCCTACGAGCAGTACTTC
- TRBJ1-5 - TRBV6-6 CASRETGGDQPQHF TGTGCCAGTAGGGAGACGGGGGGCGATCAGCCCCAGCATTTT
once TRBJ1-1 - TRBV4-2 CASMPKRDTEAFF TGTGCCAGCATGCCAAAGAGGGACACTGAAGCTTTCTTT
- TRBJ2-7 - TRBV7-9 CGSSQGESYEQYF TGTGGCAGCAGCCAAGGGGAATCCTACGAGCAGTACTTC
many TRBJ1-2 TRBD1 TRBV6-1 CASSPPGQVIYGYTF TGTGCCAGCAGTCCGCCGGGACAGGTCATCTATGGCTACACCTTC
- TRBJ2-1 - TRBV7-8 CSSSLGAWGVRWDEQFF TGTAGCAGCAGCTTAGGGGCCTGGGGCGTCCGATGGGATGAGCAGTTCTTC
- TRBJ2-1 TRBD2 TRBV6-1 CVSSDPSGRAYNEQFF TGTGTCAGTTCAGATCCTAGCGGCAGAGCCTACAATGAGCAGTTCTTC
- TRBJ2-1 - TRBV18 CASLPNPPSYNEQSF TGTGCCAGCTTACCAAATCCACCCTCCTACAATGAGCAGTCCTTC
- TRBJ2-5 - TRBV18 CASSPSTGEEIQYF TGTGCCAGCTCACCCTCGACAGGAGAAGAGATCCAGTACTTC
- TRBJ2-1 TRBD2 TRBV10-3 CAISGSERESSCNEQFF TGTGCCATCAGTGGGTCTGAGCGGGAGAGCTCCTGCAATGAGCAGTTCTTC
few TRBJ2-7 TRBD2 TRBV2 CASSGLATVYEQYF TGTGCCAGCAGTGGACTAGCAACGGTTTACGAGCAGTACTTC
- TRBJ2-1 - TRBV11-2 CANSLVGTGEQFF TGTGCCAACAGCCTGGTGGGGACCGGTGAGCAGTTCTTC
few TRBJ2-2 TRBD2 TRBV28 CASKMGREKVGELFF TGTGCCAGCAAGATGGGGCGGGAGAAGGTCGGGGAGCTGTTTTTT
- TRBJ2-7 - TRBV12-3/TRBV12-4 CASSPSSRRWYEQYF TGTGCCAGTAGCCCCTCTAGCAGGAGGTGGTACGAGCAGTACTTC
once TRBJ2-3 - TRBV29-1 CGARRHTDTQYF TGCGGCGCCCGTCGGCACACAGATACGCAGTATTTT
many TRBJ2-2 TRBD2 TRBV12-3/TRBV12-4 CASRKTAGASGRGRTGELFF TGTGCCAGCAGAAAAACTGCTGGCGCTAGCGGGAGAGGGAGGACCGGGGAGCTGTTTTTT